This entry describes one T cell receptor beta chain. This sample was included in a study of T and B cells in COVID-19 patients. V was shortened by 4 bases and J by 2 bases, with 7 bases between the two germline ends. In germline, CDR1 is SGHTA, CDR2 FQGNSA. This CDR3 region has 13 residues. Multiplex PCR with BIOMED2 TRB-A/B primer pools amplified TRB rearrangements. MiXCR, run by TCRdb on the multiplex PCR reads, gives a single entry per CDR3 protein. The sample contains 20,000 to 25,000 distinct CDR3 sequences, under 30% of which appear only once. Each TRB amplification used roughly 250-550 ng of genomic DNA from blood.

The source is a human donor who had recovered from COVID-19. The specimen was blood. The rearrangement links TRBV7-2 to TRBJ2-3; D gene ambiguous. The CDR3 nucleotides are TGTGCCAGCAGCTCGCCGCTCACAGATACGCAGTATTTT. It yields the protein CASSSPLTDTQYF.